This T cell receptor (beta chain) is drawn from a study of T cell changes during pregnancy in multiple sclerosis. V was trimmed by 2 bases and J by 2 bases, leaving 18 bases between them. The CDR3 spans 17 residues. Looked up from germline, CDR1 is SGHVS and CDR2 is FQNEAQ. Using immunoSEQ multiplex PCR, the repertoire was profiled, and TCRdb retains in-frame clones only, with some absent. The table has about 85,000 clones, 91% seen once. The sequence was collected from a female donor with multiple sclerosis, enrolled in a pregnancy study. The chain employs TRBV7-8 and TRBJ2-5, with D perhaps matching TRBD1 (6 bases). This sample comprised peripheral blood, obtained in the first trimester of pregnancy. CDR3 bases: TGTGCCAGCAGCTTAACATCGAGGGCTAGGGGGCAAGAGACCCAGTACTTC. The encoded protein is CASSLTSRARGQETQYF.